The text below deals with one T cell receptor beta chain. Its antigen remains unidentified. Base qualities were left out, and no much larger clone turns up one base away. The cohort consisted of hundreds of healthy bone marrow donors. All cohort members were sampled while nominally healthy, although unrecorded immune exposures were likely present. The donor tested CMV seronegative, placing the donor among the 300 to 400 seronegative members of the cohort. A peripheral blood sample was collected from each donor, and TCR beta sequencing was performed on peripheral blood mononuclear cells. Genomic DNA extraction from the blood cell samples was performed with the Qiagen DNeasy Blood Extraction Kit. Reading the germline V gene gives CDR1 MGHRA and CDR2 YSYEKL. V and J lose 4 bases and 4 bases, and a span of 11 bases separates them. The CDR3, cysteine through phenylalanine, is 13 amino acids long. The read is trimmed to its CDR3 DNA, 39 bases read in frame from base 1.

This specimen comes from a study of cytomegalovirus exposure and HLA in healthy donors (dated by TCRdb to about 2017). Regarding the study in general: An earlier analysis of approximately 590 of the donors reported approximately 290 Gb of sequence data and roughly 100 million unique TCR beta sequences from about 179 million T cells. Along with the roughly 700-subject first cohort, a separate validation cohort of about 110 different subjects was used. Of the 300 to 500 genotyped donors, roughly 80% were placed in the genetic ancestry cluster associated with self-reported Caucasian donors. Among several hundred genotyped donors of the cohort, an average of about 220,000 unique TCR beta nucleotide sequences was sequenced per donor, of which 15% to 20% were non-productive. A later analysis re-examined previously published TCR beta repertoires from more than 650 donors and added high-resolution HLA genotyping to investigate patterns of TCR occurrence. The study aimed to test whether signatures of past pathogen exposure could be identified by cataloging public T cell receptors. In the later analysis, no new phenotypic data were used to find candidate immune exposures; instead, reliance was placed on TCR beta sequences and their occurrence across donors. HLA typing included class I and class II loci at four-digit resolution. An earlier analysis of some 500 of the donors used high-throughput TCR beta sequencing to judge whether each TCR beta V gene segment behaved as functional or pseudogenic. Roughly 5 DR-DQ haplotypes were handled as single units for association and clustering, since linkage in the cohort was strong. Using immunosequencing, the study profiled T cell repertoires from about 610 subjects and related those repertoires to cytomegalovirus serostatus. Donor age, sex, ethnicity and CMV serostatus were compiled alongside the repertoire data. About 310 gigabases of sequencing data and tens of millions of unique TCR sequences were included in an early release covering around 600 HLA-typed donors. All discovery cohort repertoires had been generated on a single sequencing platform. The number of donors typed differed by locus, with roughly 629-640 for A, B, C, DRB1 and DQB1, around 500 for DQA1, over 600 for DPA1, and some 440 for DPB1. A later genetic analysis took genome-wide SNP genotypes for about 55% of the 666 donors and used that subset as a discovery cohort. The study combined high-throughput TCR immunosequencing, statistical association of individual TCRs with disease status, and machine learning to predict cytomegalovirus infection status.

Libraries were constructed by the immunoSEQ multiplex PCR assay. A mixture of 60 forward primers for TCR Vbeta segments and 13 reverse primers for TCR Jbeta segments was used in the multiplex PCR. The CDR3 region of rearranged TCR beta genes was amplified from genomic DNA by a multiplex PCR assay. On the Illumina HiSeq System, the amplified TCR beta libraries were sequenced as 87-base-pair reads. The source study handled its data this way. A later analysis tallied roughly 76 million unique TCR beta chains across the 666 repertoires, and some 10 million of those chains were shared by two or more donors. Raw reads were error-corrected and collapsed into unique sequences by a nearest-neighbor algorithm in which closely related sequences were merged to remove PCR and sequencing errors. V, D and J gene segments were assigned by aligning CDR3 sequences to IMGT reference sequences. For a sequence to be retained, a match of at least six nucleotides was required to both a V gene segment and a J gene segment. A rearrangement was called productive if the CDR3 had no stop codons and remained in frame with V and J, and every other rearrangement was called non-productive. CDR3 was defined by IMGT convention, running from the second conserved V-encoded cysteine to the conserved J-encoded phenylalanine. The earlier analysis of around 640 of the donors excluded sequences that lacked an unambiguous match to a single V gene segment. In an earlier analysis of approximately 590 of the donors, V segments were called functional above 56.7% productive rearrangements and were called segregating when the between-donor standard deviation exceeded 5%. A statistical classification framework was built for diagnosing cytomegalovirus status from the catalog of TCR beta chain sequences. A later analysis assigned V and J genes by comparing TCR nucleotide sequences with IMGT/GENE-DB human TR gene sequences. Using the TCRdist pipeline, a later analysis assigned CDR3 sequences along with most-parsimonious VDJ recombination scenarios. In a later analysis, every TCR beta chain was defined by the combination of its CDR3 amino acid sequence and its V-gene family, and reads without a unique V-gene family were dropped. In a later analysis, around 650 highly shared, low-generation-probability nucleotide sequences were removed to address suspected cross-contamination and a sequencing artifact. In a later analysis, a clonal expansion index for each public chain was calculated from normalized within-repertoire ranks of inferred template counts. In a later analysis, generation probabilities were computed with a VDJ recombination model fitted to out-of-frame rearrangements, and the resulting probabilities were checked against IGoR. Hypergeometric tests were used in a later analysis to score TCR-TCR, TCR-HLA and TCR-CMV co-occurrence, with a repertoire-size bias correction applied to the TCR pairs. False discovery rates were estimated in a later analysis by permuting HLA or CMV assignments 20 times. A later analysis grouped co-occurring TCRs with DBSCAN, adding TCRdist sequence similarity when clustering within HLA-allele-positive subsets. Repertoires with fewer than 30,000 or more than 120,000 public chains were left out of co-occurrence clustering, as were roughly five repertoires with anomalous nucleotide sharing. TCRdb provides this immuneACCESS table in a form limited to in-frame rearrangements. Some clones are lacking; in checked studies, under half of them reflect an unresolved V gene, and why the rest are absent is not known. V and J calls and clone size follow that table, whereas D and trimming were derived from the DNA. Within this sample are fewer than 250,000 clones, with around 90% of them counted one time only. Of the sample, approximately 1.1% falls within the top ten clones.

Here is what the overall study found, with its caveats: The sequencing pipeline was judged likely to have produced a cluster of highly shared sequence variants as a technical artifact. A further reported finding was that TCR beta sequences accurately predicted the HLA-A and HLA-B alleles for most subjects in the first cohort. Most TCR sequences were observed very rarely across donors, whereas some public TCRs were present in many individuals. Roughly uniform sequencing depth across donors was assumed in presence/absence analyses, although this assumption may not hold. A total of 150 to 200 TCR beta chains were listed by the study as associated with cytomegalovirus. Several of the top co-occurrence clusters appeared to be linked to parvovirus B19, influenza, CMV and Epstein-Barr virus, according to a later analysis. In a later analysis, the rate of TCR association differed among HLA loci, with DRB1 alleles having the most associated TCRs and HLA-C alleles having the fewest. For the cohort, immune exposure information was limited to CMV serostatus. The 87-base-pair reads could not distinguish some IMGT-functional V segments, including TRBV6-2 and TRBV6-3, so those segments were excluded. Linkage disequilibrium might explain the correlated functional status among segregating V segments, but an unknown experimental factor could not be excluded. According to a later analysis, most CMV-associated TCR beta chains appeared to be HLA-restricted, and the HLA associations seemed to be driven largely by CMV exposure. Because HLA typing was missing for some donors at each locus, association tests included only the typed subset. According to the authors, the approach could potentially be generalized to other disease states and immunological phenotypes. In an earlier analysis of under 600 of the donors, most TCR beta V segments were observed in productive rearrangements about 90% or about 30% of the time, broadly matching IMGT annotations. A few of the identified cytomegalovirus-associated TCR beta chains were confirmed in vitro to be specific for cytomegalovirus antigens. A later genetic analysis associated a missense DCLRE1C variant with V-gene and J-gene trimming of TCR beta chains, and an independent cohort replicated the association. Cytomegalovirus status was reported to be diagnosed by the classifier with high specificity and sensitivity in both the original and validation cohorts. According to a later genetic analysis, donors in an Asian-associated ancestry cluster had fewer N-insertions in productive TCRs than the roughly 700-donor mean. This cohort had only TCR beta chains sequenced, and the lack of alpha or paired-chain data limited which features could be detected. In a later analysis, 16,951 TCR beta sequences were associated with specific HLA alleles at a false discovery rate of 0.05. A later analysis found that HLA-associated TCR beta chains were more clonally expanded and had lower generation probabilities than equally common non-associated chains. Because counts were too low, fewer than 20 rarely observed V segments, including chromosome 9 orphons, were excluded from the earlier analysis of around 590 of the donors. When HLA alleles, especially DR and DQ, strongly co-occurred, TCR associations were difficult to assign to individual alleles.

The sequenced sample was PBMCs. The chain is made from TRBV4-1 and TRBJ2-7; the D gene identity is not certain. The source is a boy aged 2 to 10 in good health and CMV-seronegative. The CDR3 sequence is CASSPKPVYEQYF. The nucleotide sequence reads as follows: TGCGCCAGCAGCCCCAAGCCCGTGTACGAGCAGTACTTC.